This T cell receptor (beta chain) is from a study of PD-L1 blockade in urothelial cancer. Germline V gene lookup returns CDR1 ENHRY and CDR2 SYGVKD. The CDR3 sequence is 13 residues long. Trimming at V came to 2 bases and at J to 3 bases, leaving 1 base not matched to a gene. Every PCR got spiked synthetic TCR analog templates. Using immunoSEQ multiplex PCR, the repertoire was profiled, and TCRdb retains in-frame clones only, with some absent. The sample includes under 90,000 clones, 85% to 95% of them seen just once. The TCR sequence derives from a man in his 60s with urothelial cancer. The input for sequencing was PBMCs, taken around atezolizumab (anti-PD-L1) treatment. The rearrangement uses TRBV10-3 and TRBJ2-7; 7 positions agree with TRBD2. The CDR3 region has the DNA TGTGCCATCAGTGAGGCTAGCGGCTACGAGCAGTACTTC. Its translation is CAISEASGYEQYF.